The sequence of this TCR beta chain was determined in a study of PD-1 blockade in mismatch repair-deficient tumors. This clone came up once. Measured with immunoSEQ multiplex PCR; TCRdb has only the in-frame clones, and not every one. The sample has tens of thousands of clones, roughly 75% seen once. CDR3 length: 15 amino acids. Germline V gene lookup returns CDR1 MNHNS and CDR2 SASEGT. V dropped 5 bases and J dropped 6 bases, with 19 bases sitting between them. The source material was peripheral blood, sampled 4 weeks after starting pembrolizumab. This sequence was found in an adult with mismatch repair-deficient cancer. The rearrangement uses TRBV6-1 and TRBJ1-2, with D tentatively TRBD1 (6 bases). In nucleotides, the CDR3 is TGTGCCAGCAGTCACCCCCGGGGGCGCAGGGATGGCTACACCTTC. Amino acid sequence: CASSHPRGRRDGYTF.